The 22 T cell receptor beta chains given below trace back to one sample, sequenced in a study of vaccination and CD4 T cells after COVID-19. Time point indicated: late sampling 161 to 241 days after vaccination in a few convalescent patients. The treatment denotes: roughly 10-day PBMC culture with coronavirus spike peptide pools or control peptides (ViraFEST assay). At the Johns Hopkins FTIC core, DNA taken from cultured CD4+ T cells was sequenced by way of the Oncomine TCR Beta short-read assay. One entry per CDR3 protein results from TCRdb running MiXCR on the PCR reads. The sample shows approximately 18,000 distinct CDR3 sequences, roughly two fifths of them seen only once. These receptors' targets are unknown. Sequencing used CD4+ T cells from blood, cultured in vitro, obtained about 7 months after SARS-CoV-2 vaccination. The receptor source for this set is a human donor who had recovered from COVID-19.

This chain joins TRBV6-1 and TRBJ2-1; 8 nucleotides agree with TRBD1. V lost 6 bases and J lost 0; bases outside the gene matches: 4. The CDR3 is made up of 15 amino acids. Germline CDR1 MNHNS, CDR2 SASEGT. Here the CDR3 DNA reads TGTGCCAGCAGGCGAACAGGGGGCTCCTACAATGAGCAGTTCTTC. It encodes CASRRTGGSYNEQFF.

The rearrangement uses TRBV7-3 and TRBJ1-2; D not resolved. CDR3 length: 13 amino acids. The germline V and J ends were trimmed by 2 bases and 6 bases, with 10 bases remaining between them. Germline V lookup: CDR1 SGHTA, CDR2 FQGTGA. DNA of the CDR3: TGTGCCAGCAGCTTAGACTTTGGCGATGGCTACACCTTC. Translated: CASSLDFGDGYTF.

A single count supports this clonotype. An end of the junction differs from the germline gene, which may be a read error. The gene calls are TRBV7-2 and TRBJ2-3; TRBD1 is a possible D gene (5 bases). The CDR3 loop spans 12 amino acids. Germline loops: CDR1 SGHTA, CDR2 FQGNSA. CDR3 protein: CASTSSTGTQYF. In DNA, the CDR3 is TGTGCCAGCACCTCCAGCACAGGTACGCAGTATTTT.

This clonotype has only a few counts. This chain uses TRBV7-2 with TRBJ1-5, with 7 bases fitting TRBD1. J lost 5 bases, V lost 5 bases, and 6 bases had no gene match. CDR3 length equals 14 residues. Per germline, CDR1 SGHTA and CDR2 FQGNSA. Here the CDR3 DNA reads TGTGCCAGCAGCCCCCGGGACAGTTATCAGCCCCAGCATTTT. Translated, it gives CASSPRDSYQPQHF.

This clonotype was seen a handful of times. The chain recombines TRBV20-1 with TRBJ1-4; 7 nucleotides line up with TRBD1. V shed 3 bases, J shed 8 bases, and the junction held 6 bases outside the gene matches. CDR3 length: 13 amino acids. The germline V gene encodes CDR1 DFQATT and CDR2 SNEGSKA (reference sequence). CDR3 in amino acids: CSASGDSLEKLFF. In DNA, the CDR3 is TGCAGTGCTAGCGGGGACAGCTTAGAAAAACTGTTTTTT.

This chain links TRBV7-3 with TRBJ2-2; D perhaps matches TRBD2 (6 bases). The CDR3 length is 16 residues. The V and J ends lost 1 base and 3 bases respectively, with 12 bases between them. The V gene's germline CDR1 is SGHTA and CDR2 FQGTGA. Here the CDR3 DNA reads TGTGCCAGCAGCTTAAATCCGGGGGTGGACACCGGGGAGCTGTTTTTT. As protein: CASSLNPGVDTGELFF.

This clonotype was recorded a few times. The V and J genes are TRBV27 and TRBJ2-7; D unresolved. This CDR3 comprises 14 residues. The V gene lost 4 bases and the J gene lost 2 bases, with 12 bases spanning the gap. Looked up from germline, CDR1 is MNHEY and CDR2 is SMNVEV (reference sequence). CDR3 sequence: CASSSTTDPYEQYF. In DNA, the CDR3 is TGTGCCAGCAGTTCCACGACGGACCCCTACGAGCAGTACTTC.

This chain links TRBV19 with TRBJ2-3; no clear D. CDR3 size: 13 residues. V lost 5 bases and J 6 bases, leaving 12 bases between the germline ends. Germline lookup yields CDR1 LNHDA and CDR2 SQIVND (reference sequence). CDR3 nucleotide sequence: TGTGCCAGTAGTTCCCAAACCATGGATACGCAGTATTTT. Protein: CASSSQTMDTQYF. Full variable domain (missing parts from reference TRBV19 and TRBJ2-3): DGGITQSPKYLFRKEGQNVTLSCEQNLNHDAMYWYRQDPGQGLRLIYYSQIVNDFQKGDIAEGYSVSREKKESFPLTVTSAQKNPTAFYLCASSSQTMDTQYFGPGTRLTVL.

This clonotype is classed as medium-sized. This chain connects TRBV6-4 to TRBJ1-3, with D possibly matching TRBD1 (6 bases). The germline CDR1 and CDR2 sequences are MRHNA and SNTAGT. Trimming took off 0 bases at V and 0 bases at J, with 15 bases between the two ends. The CDR3 loop spans 18 amino acids. The chain's CDR3 is CASSDSSVDSLSGNTIYF. CDR3 sequence (DNA): TGTGCCAGCAGTGACTCGTCAGTGGACAGTCTCTCTGGAAACACCATATATTTT.

The chain carries TRBV6-5 and TRBJ2-7, with D hard to call. The V end was cut by 0 bases, the J end by 6 bases, with 9 bases between. The CDR3 has 13 residues. Germline CDR1 MNHEY, CDR2 SVGAGI. CDR3 coding DNA: TGTGCCAGCAGTTACTCGGCGCTCGTCGAGCAGTACTTC. Amino acid sequence: CASSYSALVEQYF.

This rearrangement joins TRBV29-1 to TRBJ2-2; D possibly matches TRBD1 or TRBD2 (6 bases each). Trimming stripped 3 bases from V and 5 bases from J, with 19 bases between. The CDR3 totals 16 residues. The germline CDR1 and CDR2 sequences are SQVTM and ANQGSEA. CDR3 in DNA: TGCAGCGTTGAGGGCGTTTGGCAGGGGAGGACCGGGGAGCTGTTTTTT. Translated: CSVEGVWQGRTGELFF.

J is TRBJ2-1 and V is TRBV7-6, with D unclear. This CDR3 spans 14 amino acids. Germline V gene data show CDR1 as SGHVS and CDR2 as FNYEAQ. V lost 1 base and J lost 7, with 11 bases in between. The CDR3 region is CASSLGLTINEQFF. The CDR3 nucleotides are TGTGCCAGCAGCTTAGGGCTAACCATTAATGAGCAGTTCTTC.

This clonotype was counted a few times. V usage is TRBV7-8 and J usage is TRBJ1-5; D gene uncertain. The germline V and J ends were trimmed by 6 bases and 0 bases, with 21 bases remaining between them. The germline V gene has CDR1 SGHVS and CDR2 FQNEAQ. The CDR3 covers 18 residues. CDR3 DNA sequence: TGTGCCAGCAGTTGGACCCTTGGTGCGGGGAATAGCAATCAGCCCCAGCATTTT. This encodes CASSWTLGAGNSNQPQHF.

This chain links TRBV7-9 with TRBJ1-3; D is uncertain. There are 15 residues in the CDR3. V was pared by 7 bases and J by 0 bases, with 13 bases between. Per germline, CDR1 SEHNR and CDR2 FQNEAQ (reference sequence). DNA of the CDR3: TGTGCCAGCACCATAGGGAGGAACTCTGGAAACACCATATATTTT. It is translated as CASTIGRNSGNTIYF.

In nucleotides, the CDR3 is TGCAGTGCTAGAGTTGGGCTGACCACTGAGCAGTTCTTC. This translates into CSARVGLTTEQFF. V usage is TRBV20-1 and J usage is TRBJ2-1; no firm D call. The germline V and J ends were trimmed by 1 base and 9 bases, with 13 bases remaining between them. The germline V gene has CDR1 DFQATT and CDR2 SNEGSKA (reference sequence). This CDR3 has 13 residues.

V usage is TRBV4-2 and J usage is TRBJ2-5; 12 bases align to TRBD2. The CDR3 is 15 amino acids. Germline values: CDR1 LGHNA, CDR2 YNFKEQ. V lost 3 bases, J lost 6 bases, and 5 bases stayed unmatched. CDR3 sequence: CASSQASGRAKTQYF. The DNA for the CDR3 is TGTGCCAGCAGCCAGGCTAGCGGGAGGGCGAAGACCCAGTACTTC.

The CDR3 loop is CSASAGGIHEQFF. Written as DNA, the CDR3 is TGCAGTGCTAGTGCGGGAGGGATTCATGAGCAGTTCTTC. J is TRBJ2-1 and V is TRBV20-1, with 9 bases that match TRBD2. This CDR3 contains 13 residues. Germline assignment: CDR1 DFQATT and CDR2 SNEGSKA (reference sequence). V shed 3 bases, J shed 8 bases, and the junction held 5 bases outside the gene matches.

The chain combines TRBV15 with TRBJ2-1, with D tentatively TRBD1 (6 bases). CDR1 LNHNV and CDR2 YYDKDF come from the germline V gene (reference sequence). CDR3 length equals 14 residues. Trimming removed 5 bases from V and 7 bases from J, with 15 bases in between. Here the CDR3 DNA reads TGTGCCACCAGCGTAAGTCTCGACAGGAATGAGCAGTTCTTC. Residues: CATSVSLDRNEQFF.

This clonotype was detected only a few times. This rearrangement joins TRBV29-1 to TRBJ1-1; D is undetermined. The CDR3 runs 13 residues. V lost 7 bases and J 3 bases, leaving 15 bases between the germline ends. The germline CDR1 and CDR2 sequences are SQVTM and ANQGSEA. The CDR3 nucleotides are TGCAGCGCATCCCCCCTACGGGACACTGAAGCTTTCTTT. This codes for CSASPLRDTEAFF.

In its sample, this clonotype was seen a few times. The rearrangement uses TRBV11-2 and TRBJ2-3; D gene unclear. CDR3 size: 13 residues. Trimming left V 1 base short and J 4 bases short, with 6 bases between. Per germline, CDR1 SGHAT and CDR2 FQNNGV. The CDR3 protein is CASSLGAPDTQYF. In DNA form, the CDR3 reads TGTGCCAGCAGCTTAGGTGCCCCAGATACGCAGTATTTT.

The chain combines TRBV12-5 with TRBJ1-2; 8 nucleotides agree with TRBD1. V gave up 6 bases and J gave up 7 bases; unmatched junction bases: 7. Germline CDR1 LGHNT, CDR2 FRNRAP. The CDR3 extends over 13 amino acids. As DNA, the CDR3 is TGTGCTAGTGGCAAAGGACAGGGCGGTGGCTACACCTTC. This gives the protein CASGKGQGGGYTF. The full variable domain, its missing parts supplied by reference TRBV12-5 and TRBJ1-2, is DARVTQTPRHKVTEMGQEVTMRCQPILGHNTVFWYRQTMMQGLELLAYFRNRAPLDDSGMPKDRFSAEMPDATLATLKIQPSEPRDSAVYFCASGKGQGGGYTFGSGTRLTVV.

This clonotype was observed a handful of times. V is TRBV24-1 and J is TRBJ2-7, with unresolved D. Trimming pared 9 bases from V and 0 bases from J, leaving 14 bases between. Per the germline V gene, CDR1 is KGHDR and CDR2 is SFDVKD. The CDR3 loop spans 14 amino acids. The CDR3, as DNA: TGTGCCACCCCTGCAATCTTGGCCTCCTACGAGCAGTACTTC. Protein product: CATPAILASYEQYF.